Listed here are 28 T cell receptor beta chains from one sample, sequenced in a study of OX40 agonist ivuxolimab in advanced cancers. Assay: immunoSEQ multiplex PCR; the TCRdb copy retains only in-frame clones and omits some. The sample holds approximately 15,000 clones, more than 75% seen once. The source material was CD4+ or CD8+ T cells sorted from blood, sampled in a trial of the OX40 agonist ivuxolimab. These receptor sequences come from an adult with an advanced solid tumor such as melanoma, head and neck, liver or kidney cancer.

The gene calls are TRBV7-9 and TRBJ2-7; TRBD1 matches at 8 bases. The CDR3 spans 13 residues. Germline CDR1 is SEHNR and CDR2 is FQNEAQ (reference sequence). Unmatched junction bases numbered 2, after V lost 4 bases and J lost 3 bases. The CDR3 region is CASSSTGGYEQYF. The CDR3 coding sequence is TGTGCCAGCAGCTCCACAGGGGGCTACGAGCAGTACTTC.

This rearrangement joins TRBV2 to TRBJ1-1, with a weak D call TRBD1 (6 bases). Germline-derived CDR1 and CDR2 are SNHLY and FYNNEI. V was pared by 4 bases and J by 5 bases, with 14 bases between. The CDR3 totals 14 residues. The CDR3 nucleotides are TGTGCCAGCAGTGTGTGGGGGGCGCCGACTGAAGCTTTCTTT. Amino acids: CASSVWGAPTEAFF.

The CDR3 DNA follows: TGTGCCAGTAACTCCCCGTCTGGGGCCAACGTCCTGACTTTC. Its protein is CASNSPSGANVLTF. This sequence joins TRBV19 and TRBJ2-6, with no clear D. From germline, CDR1 is LNHDA and CDR2 SQIVND (reference sequence). V lost 7 bases, J lost 1 base, and 8 bases lay in between. The CDR3 runs 14 residues.

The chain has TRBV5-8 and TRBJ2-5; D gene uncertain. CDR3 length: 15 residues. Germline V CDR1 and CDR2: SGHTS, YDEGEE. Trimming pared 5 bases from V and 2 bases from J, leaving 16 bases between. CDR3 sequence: CASRRSFRGQETQYF. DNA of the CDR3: TGTGCCAGCAGACGCTCGTTCCGCGGACAAGAGACCCAGTACTTC. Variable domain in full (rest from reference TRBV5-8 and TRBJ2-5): EAGVTQSPTHLIKTRGQQATLRCSPISGHTSVYWYQQALGLGLQFLLWYDEGEERNRGNFPPRFSGRQFPNYSSELNVNALELEDSALYLCASRRSFRGQETQYFGPGTRLLVL.

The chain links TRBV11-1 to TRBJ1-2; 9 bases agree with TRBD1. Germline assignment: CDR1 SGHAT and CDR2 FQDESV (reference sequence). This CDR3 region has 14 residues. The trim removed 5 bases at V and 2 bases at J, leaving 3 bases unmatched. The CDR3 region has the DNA TGTGCCAGCAGCCCCGGGACAGGGAACTATGGCTACACCTTC. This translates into CASSPGTGNYGYTF.

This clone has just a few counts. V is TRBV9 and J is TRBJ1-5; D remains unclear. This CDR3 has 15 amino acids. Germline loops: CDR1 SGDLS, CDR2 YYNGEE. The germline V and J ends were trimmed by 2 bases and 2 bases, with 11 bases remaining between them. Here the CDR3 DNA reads TGTGCCAGCAGCGTCTATTTTGGCGGCAATCAGCCCCAGCATTTT. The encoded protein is CASSVYFGGNQPQHF.

The CDR3 region has the DNA TGTGCCAGCAGCGTAGGGGGCCGTTCCGACAGATCTAACTATGGCTACACCTTC. Its protein product is CASSVGGRSDRSNYGYTF. The chain recombines TRBV9 with TRBJ1-2; D is perhaps TRBD1 (5 bases). In germline, CDR1 is SGDLS, CDR2 YYNGEE. Trimming removed 0 bases from V and 0 bases from J, with 18 bases in between. The CDR3 has 18 amino acids.

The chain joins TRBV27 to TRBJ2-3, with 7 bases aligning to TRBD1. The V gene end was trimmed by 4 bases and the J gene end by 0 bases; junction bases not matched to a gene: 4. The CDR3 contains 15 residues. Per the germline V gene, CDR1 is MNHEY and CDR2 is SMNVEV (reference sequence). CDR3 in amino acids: CASSSRTGSTDTQYF. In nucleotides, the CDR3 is TGTGCCAGCAGTTCCCGGACAGGCAGCACAGATACGCAGTATTTT.

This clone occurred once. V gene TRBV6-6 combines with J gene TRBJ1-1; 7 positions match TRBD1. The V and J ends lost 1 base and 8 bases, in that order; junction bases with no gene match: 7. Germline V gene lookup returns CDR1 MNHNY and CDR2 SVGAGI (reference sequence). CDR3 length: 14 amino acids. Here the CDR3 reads CASSYFPDRTEAFF. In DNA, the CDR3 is TGTGCCAGCAGTTACTTCCCGGACAGGACCGAAGCTTTCTTT.

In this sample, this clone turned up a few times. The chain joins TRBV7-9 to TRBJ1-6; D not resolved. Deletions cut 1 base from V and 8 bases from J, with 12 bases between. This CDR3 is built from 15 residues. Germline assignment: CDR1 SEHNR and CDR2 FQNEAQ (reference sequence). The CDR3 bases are TGTGCCAGCAGCTTAGGGCTAAGGGCGGATTCACCCCTCCACTTT. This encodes CASSLGLRADSPLHF.

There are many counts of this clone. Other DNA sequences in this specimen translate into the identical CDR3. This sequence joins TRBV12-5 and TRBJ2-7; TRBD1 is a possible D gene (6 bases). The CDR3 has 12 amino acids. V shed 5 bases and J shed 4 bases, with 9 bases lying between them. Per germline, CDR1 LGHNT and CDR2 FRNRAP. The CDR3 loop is CASGLQGYEQYF. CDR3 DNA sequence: TGTGCTAGTGGTCTCCAGGGGTACGAGCAGTACTTC.

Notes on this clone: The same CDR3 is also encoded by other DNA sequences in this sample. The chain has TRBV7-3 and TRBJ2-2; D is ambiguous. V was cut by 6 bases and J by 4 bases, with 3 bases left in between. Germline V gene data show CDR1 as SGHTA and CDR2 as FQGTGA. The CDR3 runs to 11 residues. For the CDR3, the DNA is TGTGCCAGCAGTTCCACCGGGGAGCTGTTTTTT. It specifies CASSSTGELFF.

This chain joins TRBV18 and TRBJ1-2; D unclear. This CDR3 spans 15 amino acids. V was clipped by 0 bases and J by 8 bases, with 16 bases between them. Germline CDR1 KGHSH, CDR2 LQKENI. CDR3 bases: TGTGCCAGCTCACCACCTTCCTCCGGGGTTGAAGGCTACACCTTC. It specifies CASSPPSSGVEGYTF.

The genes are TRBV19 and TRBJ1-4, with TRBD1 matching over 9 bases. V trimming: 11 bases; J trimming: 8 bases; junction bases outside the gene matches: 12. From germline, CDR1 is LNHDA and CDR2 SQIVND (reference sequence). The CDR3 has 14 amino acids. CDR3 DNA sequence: TGTGCCTCATCACCCGGGACAGGGAGAGAAAAACTGTTTTTT. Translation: CASSPGTGREKLFF. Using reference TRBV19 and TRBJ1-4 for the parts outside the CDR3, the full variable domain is DGGITQSPKYLFRKEGQNVTLSCEQNLNHDAMYWYRQDPGQGLRLIYYSQIVNDFQKGDIAEGYSVSREKKESFPLTVTSAQKNPTAFYLCASSPGTGREKLFFGSGTQLSVL.

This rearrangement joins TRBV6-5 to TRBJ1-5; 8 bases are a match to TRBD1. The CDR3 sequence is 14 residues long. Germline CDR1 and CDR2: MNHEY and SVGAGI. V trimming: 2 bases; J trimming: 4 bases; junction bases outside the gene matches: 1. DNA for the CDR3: TGTGCCAGCAGTTACCGACAGGGGAATCAGCCCCAGCATTTT. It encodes CASSYRQGNQPQHF.

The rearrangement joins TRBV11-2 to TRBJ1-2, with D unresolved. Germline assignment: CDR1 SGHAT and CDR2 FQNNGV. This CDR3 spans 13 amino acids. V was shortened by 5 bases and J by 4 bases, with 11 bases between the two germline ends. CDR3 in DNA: TGTGCCAGCAGCCTGACGGAACTCTATGGCTACACCTTC. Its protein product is CASSLTELYGYTF.

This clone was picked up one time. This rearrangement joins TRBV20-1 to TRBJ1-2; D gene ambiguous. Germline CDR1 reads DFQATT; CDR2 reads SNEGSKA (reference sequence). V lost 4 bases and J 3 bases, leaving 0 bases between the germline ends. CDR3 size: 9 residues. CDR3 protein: CSANYGYTF. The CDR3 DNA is TGCAGTGCTAACTATGGCTACACCTTC.

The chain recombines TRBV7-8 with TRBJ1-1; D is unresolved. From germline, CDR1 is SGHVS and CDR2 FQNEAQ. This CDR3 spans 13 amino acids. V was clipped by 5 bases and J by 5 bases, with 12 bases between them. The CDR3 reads CASSPGPKTEAFF. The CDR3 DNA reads TGTGCCAGCAGCCCCGGGCCCAAAACTGAAGCTTTCTTT.

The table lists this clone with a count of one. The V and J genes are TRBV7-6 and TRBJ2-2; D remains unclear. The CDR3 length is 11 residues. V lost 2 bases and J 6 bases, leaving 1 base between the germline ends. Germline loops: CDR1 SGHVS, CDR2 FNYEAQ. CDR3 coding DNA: TGTGCCAGCAGCTTATCCGGGGAGCTGTTTTTT. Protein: CASSLSGELFF.

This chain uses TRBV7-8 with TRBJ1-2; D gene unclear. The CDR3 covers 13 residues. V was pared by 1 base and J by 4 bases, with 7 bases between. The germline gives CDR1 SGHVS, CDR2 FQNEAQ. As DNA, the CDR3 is TGTGCCAGCAGCTTAGGGGGAGTCTATGGCTACACCTTC. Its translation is CASSLGGVYGYTF.

CDR3 nucleotide sequence: TGTGCCAGCAGTCTACAGGGGGCTATCGATGAGCAGTTCTTC. Amino acids: CASSLQGAIDEQFF. The chain employs TRBV7-6 and TRBJ2-1, with 9 bases fitting TRBD1. The germline gives CDR1 SGHVS, CDR2 FNYEAQ. The trim removed 6 bases at V and 8 bases at J, leaving 8 bases unmatched. This CDR3 has 14 amino acids.

The CDR3 DNA follows: TGCAGCGCCACCGGTCAGGGTTCCTACGAGCAGTACTTC. Encoded protein: CSATGQGSYEQYF. This chain links TRBV29-1 with TRBJ2-7, with TRBD1 as a possible D gene (5 bases). CDR1 is SQVTM, CDR2 ANQGSEA, per germline. V was clipped by 7 bases and J by 1 base, with 14 bases between them. The CDR3 has 13 residues.

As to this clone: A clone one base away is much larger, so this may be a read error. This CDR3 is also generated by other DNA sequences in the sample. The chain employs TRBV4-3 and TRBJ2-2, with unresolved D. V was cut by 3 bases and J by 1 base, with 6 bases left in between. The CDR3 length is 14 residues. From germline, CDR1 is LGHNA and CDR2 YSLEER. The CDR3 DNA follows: TGCGCCAGCAGCCAGGAATTGAACACCGGGGAGCTGTTTTTT. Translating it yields CASSQELNTGELFF.

DNA for the CDR3: TGTGCCAGCAGCTCTAGACAGAATCTCTCCTACAATGAGCAGTTCTTC. Its translation is CASSSRQNLSYNEQFF. The V and J genes are TRBV11-2 and TRBJ2-1; TRBD1 might be the D (5 bases). This CDR3 is built from 16 residues. V lost 4 bases to trimming and J lost 0 bases, with 13 bases between them. In germline, CDR1 is SGHAT, CDR2 FQNNGV.

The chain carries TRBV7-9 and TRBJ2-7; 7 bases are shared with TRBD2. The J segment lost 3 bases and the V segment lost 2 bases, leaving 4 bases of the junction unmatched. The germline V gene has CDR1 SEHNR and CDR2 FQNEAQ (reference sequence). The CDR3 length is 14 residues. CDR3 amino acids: CASSLTGGFYEQYF. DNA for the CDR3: TGTGCCAGCAGCTTAACGGGGGGATTCTACGAGCAGTACTTC.

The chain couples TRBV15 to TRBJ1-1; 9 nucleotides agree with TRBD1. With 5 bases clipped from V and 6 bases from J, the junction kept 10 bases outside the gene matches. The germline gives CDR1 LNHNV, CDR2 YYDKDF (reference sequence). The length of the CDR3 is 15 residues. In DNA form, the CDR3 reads TGTGCCACCAGCGGCTCACAGGGGGCGATCGCTGAAGCTTTCTTT. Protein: CATSGSQGAIAEAFF. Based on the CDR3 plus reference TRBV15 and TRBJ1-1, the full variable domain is DAMVIQNPRYQVTQFGKPVTLSCSQTLNHNVMYWYQQKSSQAPKLLFHYYDKDFNNEADTPDNFQSRRPNTSFCFLDIRSPGLGDTAMYLCATSGSQGAIAEAFFGQGTRLTVV.

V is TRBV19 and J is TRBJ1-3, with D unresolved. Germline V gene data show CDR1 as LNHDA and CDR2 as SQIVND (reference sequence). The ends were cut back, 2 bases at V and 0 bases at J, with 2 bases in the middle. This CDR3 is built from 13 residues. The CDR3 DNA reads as TGTGCCAGTAGTATAAGCTCTGGAAACACCATATATTTT. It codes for CASSISSGNTIYF.

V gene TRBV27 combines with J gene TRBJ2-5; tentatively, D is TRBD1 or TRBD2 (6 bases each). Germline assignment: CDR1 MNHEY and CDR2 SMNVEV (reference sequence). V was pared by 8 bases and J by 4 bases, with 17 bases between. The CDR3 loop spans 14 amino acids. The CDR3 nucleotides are TGTGCCAGCGGGGGGCCTCGACGGGGAGAGACCCAGTACTTC. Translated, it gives CASGGPRRGETQYF.